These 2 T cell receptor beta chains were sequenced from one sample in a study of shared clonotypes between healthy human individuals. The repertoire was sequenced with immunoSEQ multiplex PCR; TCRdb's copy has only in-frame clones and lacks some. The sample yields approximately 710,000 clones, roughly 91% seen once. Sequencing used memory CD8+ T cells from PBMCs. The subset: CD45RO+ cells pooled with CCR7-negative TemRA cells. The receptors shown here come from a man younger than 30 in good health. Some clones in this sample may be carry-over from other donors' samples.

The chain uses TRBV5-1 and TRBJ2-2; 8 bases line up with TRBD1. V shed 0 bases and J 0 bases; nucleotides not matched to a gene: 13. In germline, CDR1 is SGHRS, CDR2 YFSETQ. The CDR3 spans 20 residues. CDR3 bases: TGCGCCAGCAGCTTGGCCTCGGACAGGGTAAAGACTGCGAACACCGGGGAGCTGTTTTTT. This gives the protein CASSLASDRVKTANTGELFF.

The CDR3 reads CSVDSAAGNGYTF. The CDR3 bases are TGCAGCGTTGACTCCGCCGCAGGGAACGGCTACACCTTC. The rearrangement joins TRBV29-1 to TRBJ1-2, with TRBD1 as a possible D gene (5 bases). Germline CDR1 SQVTM, CDR2 ANQGSEA. V lost 3 bases and J lost 8, with 16 bases in between. This CDR3 comprises 13 residues.